This T cell receptor (beta chain) was captured in a study of shared clonotypes between healthy human individuals. Whole-study findings and limits: Larger estimated richness was generally seen in naive subsets than in memory subsets.

Trimming took off 8 bases at V and 10 bases at J, with 12 bases between the two ends. Germline values: CDR1 MDHEN, CDR2 SYDVKM. CDR3 size: 12 residues. Notes on this clone: Its antigen is as yet unknown.

Division of CD4+ cells produced a CD45RA+ naive subset and a CD45RA-negative memory subset. The repertoire was sequenced with immunoSEQ multiplex PCR; TCRdb's copy has only in-frame clones and lacks some. Among some 500,000 clones listed, 90% to 96% were seen once. Specimen: naive CD4+ T cells sorted from blood. Described subset: CD45RA+ positively selected. The V call is TRBV28, the J call TRBJ1-6; D uncertain. The receptor was isolated from a woman younger than 45 in good health. The DNA of the CDR3 is TGTGCCAGCGGGCCGGCCAAATCACCCCTCCACTTT. Amino acids: CASGPAKSPLHF.